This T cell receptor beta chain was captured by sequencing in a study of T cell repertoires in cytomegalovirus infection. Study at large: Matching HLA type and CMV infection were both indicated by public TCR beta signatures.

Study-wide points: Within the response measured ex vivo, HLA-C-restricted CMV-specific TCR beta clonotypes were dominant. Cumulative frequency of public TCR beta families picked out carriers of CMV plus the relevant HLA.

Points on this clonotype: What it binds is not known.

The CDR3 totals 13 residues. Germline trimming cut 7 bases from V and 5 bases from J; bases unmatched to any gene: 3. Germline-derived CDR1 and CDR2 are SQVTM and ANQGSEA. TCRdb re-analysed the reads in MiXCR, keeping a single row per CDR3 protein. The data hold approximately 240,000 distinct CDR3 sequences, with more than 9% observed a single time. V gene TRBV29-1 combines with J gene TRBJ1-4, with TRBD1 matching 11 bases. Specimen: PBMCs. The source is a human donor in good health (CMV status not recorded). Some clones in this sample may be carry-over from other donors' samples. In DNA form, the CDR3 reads TGCAGCGCCCGGGACAGGGGGAATGAAAAACTGTTTTTT. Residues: CSARDRGNEKLFF. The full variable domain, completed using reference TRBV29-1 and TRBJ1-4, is SAVISQKPSRDICQRGTSLTIQCQVDSQVTMMFWYRQQPGQSLTLIATANQGSEATYESGFVIDKFPISRPNLTFSTLTVSNMSPEDSSIYLCSARDRGNEKLFFGSGTQLSVL.